Below are 18 T cell receptor beta chains sequenced from a single sample in a study of blood T cells in healthy people across ages. A second PCR, run for roughly 7 to 12 cycles, used a sample-barcoded 5' primer plus a J-beta primer mix. TCRdb redid the calling of the 5' RACE reads with MiXCR, one entry per CDR3 protein. The data contain roughly 1,800,000 distinct CDR3 sequences, roughly 49% of them seen just once; the ten biggest clones take up more than 2%. The sample was blood. These receptors all come from a woman aged 40 to 55 in good health.

This chain uses TRBV28 with TRBJ2-3; D may match TRBD1 or TRBD2 (5 bases each). The CDR3 runs to 11 residues. Trimming stripped 9 bases from V and 8 bases from J, with 12 bases between. CDR1 and CDR2 (germline): MDHEN, SYDVKM. The CDR3 coding sequence is TGTGCCAGTGGACACCGGGGTACGCAGTATTTT. This codes for CASGHRGTQYF.

The table lists this clonotype with a count of one. V is TRBV14 and J is TRBJ2-5; no definite D call. V lost 0 bases, J lost 5 bases, and 19 bases lay in between. This CDR3 is built from 17 residues. CDR1 and CDR2 (germline): SGHDN, FVKESK. The CDR3 bases are TGTGCCAGCAGCCAAGATATCCCCCGGATAGGTAGGGAGACCCAGTACTTC. Its protein product is CASSQDIPRIGRETQYF. The variable domain in full, completed from reference TRBV14 and TRBJ2-5, reads EAGVTQFPSHSVIEKGQTVTLRCDPISGHDNLYWYRRVMGKEIKFLLHFVKESKQDESGMPNNRFLAERTGGTYSTLKVQPAELEDSGVYFCASSQDIPRIGRETQYFGPGTRLLVL.

The chain has TRBV21-1 and TRBJ1-6; no DNA check was done on the table's D call, TRBD1. TRBV21-1 is tagged as a pseudogene. This CDR3 is 18 amino acids long. The CDR3 sequence is CASTTSTWGWVWDSPLHF. CDR3 nucleotides: TGTGCCAGCACCACTTCGACATGGGGTTGGGTTTGGGATTCACCCCTCCACTTT.

As regards this clonotype: Sequence at one end of the junction differs from germline and may be a read error. The V gene is TRBV5-6, the J gene TRBJ2-3; TRBD1 matches 9 bases. The CDR3 is 17 amino acids. Germline CDR1 reads SGHDT; CDR2 reads YYEEEE. CDR3 in amino acids: CACSLFPGQGSTDTQYF. Written as DNA, the CDR3 is TGTGCCTGCAGCTTGTTTCCAGGACAGGGGTCCACAGATACGCAGTATTTT. The entire variable domain, with the rest obtained from reference TRBV5-6 and TRBJ2-3, is as follows: DAGVTQSPTHLIKTRGQQVTLRCSPKSGHDTVSWYQQALGQGPQFIFQYYEEEERQRGNFPDRFSGHQFPNYSSELNVNALLLGDSALYLCACSLFPGQGSTDTQYFGPGTRLTVL.

The chain uses TRBV9 and TRBJ2-1; TRBD2 agrees at 11 bases. Germline lookup yields CDR1 SGDLS and CDR2 YYNGEE. This CDR3 region has 16 residues. Trimming at V came to 5 bases and at J to 8 bases, leaving 12 bases not matched to a gene. CDR3 residues: CASSAGFSGGAYEQFF. The CDR3 nucleotides read TGTGCCAGCAGTGCCGGTTTTAGCGGGGGGGCCTATGAGCAGTTCTTC.

This clonotype was seen a handful of times. In DNA form, the CDR3 reads TGTGCCATAACAAAAGGTCCGGGGCGCTCCTACAATGAGCAGTTCTTC. The encoded protein is CAITKGPGRSYNEQFF. J is TRBJ2-1 and V is TRBV13; D assignment may be TRBD1 or TRBD2 (5 bases each). Germline V gene sequence: CDR1 PRHDT, CDR2 FYEKMQ (reference sequence). The CDR3 is made up of 16 amino acids. V was clipped by 10 bases and J by 0 bases, with 19 bases between them.

This clonotype was found a few times. V gene TRBV5-1 combines with J gene TRBJ2-5, with 7 bases that match TRBD2. The CDR3 runs to 13 residues. Germline assignment: CDR1 SGHRS and CDR2 YFSETQ. With 6 bases clipped from V and 2 bases from J, the junction kept 4 bases outside the gene matches. The CDR3 sequence is CASKRGGQETQYF. The CDR3, as DNA: TGCGCCAGCAAACGCGGGGGACAAGAGACCCAGTACTTC.

This clonotype was found a few times. V is TRBV20-1 and J is TRBJ1-2; D is possibly TRBD1 (6 bases). This CDR3 spans 13 amino acids. Trimming took off 6 bases at V and 3 bases at J, with 14 bases between the two ends. Germline V gene data show CDR1 as DFQATT and CDR2 as SNEGSKA (reference sequence). The DNA of the CDR3 is TGCAGTGCCCGAGACAGGAACGACTATGGCTACACCTTC. The encoded protein is CSARDRNDYGYTF.

Remarks on this clonotype: A much bigger clone sits one base away, suggesting this may be a read error. The gene calls are TRBV7-8 and TRBJ2-1; 7 positions agree with TRBD1. The junction had 4 bases not matched to a gene; V was cut back by 4 bases and J by 4 bases. Germline lookup yields CDR1 SGHVS and CDR2 FQNEAQ. The CDR3 totals 14 residues. As DNA, the CDR3 is TGTGCCAGCAGCTCGGGACAGATTTACAATGAGCAGTTCTTC. Translating it yields CASSSGQIYNEQFF.

The chain uses TRBV20-1 and TRBJ2-5; D gene unclear. The CDR3 is made up of 13 amino acids. Trimming removed 4 bases from V and 1 base from J, with 10 bases in between. Germline V gives CDR1 DFQATT, CDR2 SNEGSKA (reference sequence). CDR3 DNA sequence: TGCAGTGCTAATTCTGCAGTCCAAGAGACCCAGTACTTC. As protein: CSANSAVQETQYF.

Note on this clonotype: This sequence may be a read error, since a much larger clone differs from it by one base. The chain employs TRBV5-1 and TRBJ1-2; 9 bases are shared with TRBD1. V lost 4 bases and J lost 5; bases outside the gene matches: 6. This CDR3 spans 14 amino acids. Looked up from germline, CDR1 is SGHRS and CDR2 is YFSETQ. The CDR3 DNA sequence: TGCGCCAGCAGCAACGACGGACAGGGGTATGGCTACACCTTC. As protein: CASSNDGQGYGYTF.

On this clonotype itself: A much larger clone differs from this one at a single base, so this may be a read error. The rearrangement uses TRBV7-2 and TRBJ2-5; the match to TRBD2 covers 7 bases. This CDR3 comprises 14 residues. The V gene's germline CDR1 is SGHTA and CDR2 FQGNSA. J lost 5 bases, V lost 6 bases, and 9 bases had no gene match. CDR3 sequence (DNA): TGTGCCAGCAGACCTGGATTGGGGGGGGAGACCCAGTACTTC. Protein sequence: CASRPGLGGETQYF.

CDR3 coding DNA: TGCGCCAGCAGTCCATGGGGAGGGGGCGCGTCGACTAATGAAAAACTGTTTTTT. The encoded protein is CASSPWGGGASTNEKLFF. V gene TRBV4-1 combines with J gene TRBJ1-4; 7 bases are shared with TRBD1. The CDR3 covers 18 residues. V was clipped by 6 bases and J by 2 bases; unmatched bases: 15. Germline V gene sequence: CDR1 MGHRA, CDR2 YSYEKL.

This sequence joins TRBV2 and TRBJ2-7; 11 nucleotides match TRBD1. The J call may be faulty, since TRBJ2-4 better matches the DNA end. Germline V CDR1 and CDR2: SNHLY, FYNNEI. This CDR3 has 14 amino acids. The CDR3 DNA reads as TGTGCCAGCAGAGTTGGACAGGGGGCGGTCATTCAGTACTTC. Translation gives CASRVGQGAVIQYF.

This chain joins TRBV12-3 or TRBV12-4 and TRBJ2-5, with a weak D call TRBD2 (7 bases). CDR3 length: 16 amino acids. Deletions cut 1 base from V and 4 bases from J, with 16 bases between. The CDR3, as DNA: TGTGCCAGCAGTTTAGACGTGGCGGGGGCAGGAGAGACCCAGTACTTC. This translates into CASSLDVAGAGETQYF.

This clonotype appeared many times. The chain uses TRBV7-2 and TRBJ2-7; the D gene is possibly TRBD2 (5 bases). This CDR3 comprises 14 residues. V shed 5 bases and J shed 2 bases, with 13 bases lying between them. CDR1 is SGHTA and CDR2 is FQGNSA in the germline V gene. The CDR3 region has the DNA TGTGCCAGCAGCCTTGACTATTCAACCTACGAGCAGTACTTC. Protein: CASSLDYSTYEQYF.

V is TRBV20-1 and J is TRBJ2-7; D is undetermined. V lost 0 bases and J lost 3, with 12 bases in between. The CDR3 has 14 residues. Germline V gene data show CDR1 as DFQATT and CDR2 as SNEGSKA (reference sequence). The CDR3 loop reads CSARDQLPDYEQYF. The CDR3 coding sequence is TGCAGTGCTAGAGATCAGTTGCCAGACTACGAGCAGTACTTC.

This chain uses TRBV29-1 with TRBJ2-3; 8 bases line up with TRBD2. Germline V lookup: CDR1 SQVTM, CDR2 ANQGSEA. V was pared by 6 bases and J by 1 base, with 9 bases of the junction left unmatched. CDR3 length: 15 amino acids. The CDR3 reads CSVPRGGLGTDTQYF. The CDR3, as DNA: TGCAGCGTCCCACGGGGGGGCCTCGGCACAGATACGCAGTATTTT.